This T cell receptor beta chain was documented in a study of beta chain features in type 1 diabetes. About the study: All of the samples together had 95 million to 140 million sorted cells examined. Points from the study as a whole: Type 1 diabetes patients had moderately but significantly shorter TCRB CDR3s in all four CD4+ subsets. Diminished insertions and augmented deletions at VDJ junctions characterized type 1 diabetes patients.

Sequencing targeted expressed TCRB transcripts, as all isolated RNA had been reverse transcribed. Deep immunoSEQ sequencing covered naive, central memory and regulatory T cell samples. Only in-frame clones appear in the TCRdb table, and some are missing; sequencing was by immunoSEQ multiplex PCR. The sample holds about 160,000 clones, around 8% seen once. On this clone itself: Its target is not known.

The germline V gene has CDR1 SGHRS and CDR2 YFSETQ. The CDR3 spans 13 residues. The ends were cut back, 0 bases at V and 4 bases at J, with 7 bases in the middle. The clonotype was recovered from a middle-aged woman with type 1 diabetes. Sequencing used central memory CD4+ T cells from blood. This rearrangement joins TRBV5-1 to TRBJ2-5; D gene uncertain. The CDR3 loop reads CASSLEHAETQYF. CDR3 in DNA: TGCGCCAGCAGCTTGGAGCACGCAGAGACCCAGTACTTC.